This paragraph covers one TCR beta chain sequence. The target antigen is unknown. These data belong to a study of human thymus T cells. This table comes from immunoSEQ multiplex PCR, and its TCRdb copy is limited to in-frame clones, with some not included. The table lists approximately 49,000 clones, over 90% of them singletons. Among the donors, all were healthy Finnish infants having corrective surgery for congenital heart defects. Half of the eight donors gave about 0.5-1 mL blood during surgery. Blood DNA came from all available leukocytes, not a fixed cell number. This CDR3 spans 17 amino acids. The study, taken as a whole, reports: In thymic and blood repertoires alike, V and J usage looked biased.

This receptor was identified in a girl less than two years old with a congenital heart defect but otherwise immunologically healthy. V gene TRBV21-1 combines with J gene TRBJ2-5; the table gives TRBD2 as D, unverified against the DNA. TRBV21-1 is designated a pseudogene. The specimen was blood. The CDR3 coding sequence is TGTGCCAGCAGCGCCCTCGGGGAGGAGAGTGGTGCGGAGACCCAGTACTTC. It specifies CASSALGEESGAETQYF.